Below, 19 T cell receptor beta chains from the same sample are listed, as sequenced in a study of blood T cell repertoires in COVID-19. The protocol was immunoSEQ multiplex PCR, while the TCRdb copy is restricted to in-frame clones and leaves out a portion. The sample records roughly 150,000 clones, around four fifths being singletons. The material sequenced was peripheral blood. The receptor source for this set is a woman in her 70s who had recovered from COVID-19.

This clone was counted a single time. V and J are TRBV6-4 and TRBJ2-2; 7 nucleotides line up with TRBD1. The length of the CDR3 is 15 residues. The germline V gene encodes CDR1 MRHNA and CDR2 SNTAGT. With V trimmed by 5 bases and J by 0 bases, 3 bases remained unmatched. Here the CDR3 DNA reads TGTGCCAGCAGTCCCGACAGGGCGAACACCGGGGAGCTGTTTTTT. This translates into CASSPDRANTGELFF.

This sequence joins TRBV7-9 and TRBJ2-7; 8 nucleotides agree with TRBD2. The germline gives CDR1 SEHNR, CDR2 FQNEAQ (reference sequence). Germline trimming cut 4 bases from V and 7 bases from J; bases unmatched to any gene: 21. This CDR3 comprises 18 residues. CDR3 DNA: TGTGCCAGCAGCTCGGGACTAGAGAATGGGCTTTCGCGGCGGGAGCAGTACTTC. It translates to CASSSGLENGLSRREQYF.

The gene calls are TRBV30 and TRBJ1-5, with no clear D. Germline V gene data show CDR1 as GTSNPN and CDR2 as SVGIG (reference sequence). The CDR3 has 15 amino acids. The V and J ends lost 5 bases and 0 bases respectively, with 14 bases between them. This CDR3 reads CAWGRGQYSNQPQHF. CDR3 nucleotide sequence: TGTGCCTGGGGACGCGGCCAATATAGCAATCAGCCCCAGCATTTT.

V usage is TRBV19 and J usage is TRBJ2-3, with 8 bases aligning to TRBD1. Per germline, CDR1 LNHDA and CDR2 SQIVND (reference sequence). This CDR3 contains 11 residues. V dropped 10 bases and J dropped 11; count of bases not matched to a gene: 8. The CDR3 loop reads CATQGAGGQYF. The CDR3 DNA follows: TGTGCCACTCAGGGGGCAGGAGGGCAGTATTTT.

The rearrangement links TRBV10-3 to TRBJ2-2; D gene ambiguous. V dropped 10 bases and J dropped 0 bases, with 12 bases sitting between them. Looked up from germline, CDR1 is ENHRY and CDR2 is SYGVKD. The CDR3 covers 14 residues. The CDR3 loop is CATSRYPNTGELFF. DNA of the CDR3: TGTGCCACCTCGCGCTATCCGAACACCGGGGAGCTGTTTTTT.

The genes are TRBV3-1 (or the pseudogene TRBV3-2) and TRBJ2-3; a weak D match, TRBD1 (7 bases). This CDR3 contains 11 residues. Germline V lookup: CDR1 LGHDT, CDR2 YNNKEL (reference sequence). The ends were cut back, 1 base at V and 14 bases at J, with 10 bases in the middle. The CDR3 nucleotides read TGTGCCAGCAGCCAAGCAGGGGGGCGGTATTTT. It yields the protein CASSQAGGRYF.

The V call is TRBV6-5, the J call TRBJ1-1, with 8 bases that match TRBD1. Germline V gene data show CDR1 as MNHEY and CDR2 as SVGAGI. J lost 1 base, V lost 6 bases, and 4 bases had no gene match. The CDR3 consists of 14 residues. The chain's CDR3 is CASRTDRANTEAFF. The DNA for the CDR3 is TGTGCCAGCAGGACGGACAGGGCGAACACTGAAGCTTTCTTT.

This chain links TRBV6-6 with TRBJ2-7; 7 positions match TRBD2. Trimming at V came to 2 bases and at J to 4 bases, leaving 11 bases not matched to a gene. The CDR3 is 16 residues long. The V gene's germline CDR1 is MNHNY and CDR2 SVGAGI (reference sequence). CDR3 nucleotide sequence: TGTGCCAGCAGTTACCCAAGTTCGGGACTAAGGTACGAGCAGTACTTC. Its protein product is CASSYPSSGLRYEQYF.

V gene TRBV2 combines with J gene TRBJ1-2, with TRBD1 matching over 9 bases. Looked up from germline, CDR1 is SNHLY and CDR2 is FYNNEI. CDR3 length: 14 residues. After removal of 4 bases from V and 4 bases from J, the junction contained 4 bases not matched to a gene. DNA for the CDR3: TGTGCCAGCAGTGGTCGGACAGGGGCCTATGGCTACACCTTC. Its translation: CASSGRTGAYGYTF.

The chain uses TRBV6-1 and TRBJ1-1; D remains unclear. CDR1 is MNHNS and CDR2 is SASEGT in the germline V gene. The CDR3 is 13 amino acids. Deletions cut 2 bases from V and 3 bases from J, with 7 bases between. The CDR3 DNA sequence: TGTGCCAGCAGTGAACGTTTCGACACTGAAGCTTTCTTT. Translated, it gives CASSERFDTEAFF.

The chain joins TRBV5-1 to TRBJ2-1; D is unclear. V lost 2 bases and J 6 bases, leaving 15 bases between the germline ends. Per germline, CDR1 SGHRS and CDR2 YFSETQ. The CDR3 covers 15 residues. CDR3 amino acids: CASSFWYVEANEQFF. The CDR3 DNA reads as TGCGCCAGCAGCTTTTGGTACGTCGAAGCCAATGAGCAGTTCTTC.

The chain has TRBV7-9 and TRBJ2-1; TRBD2 aligns across 11 bases. With 4 bases clipped from V and 8 bases from J, the junction kept 7 bases outside the gene matches. The length of the CDR3 is 15 residues. Germline CDR1 and CDR2: SEHNR and FQNEAQ (reference sequence). The CDR3 sequence is CASSYPRTSGHEQFF. The CDR3 DNA reads as TGTGCCAGCAGCTATCCCCGGACTAGCGGGCATGAGCAGTTCTTC.

This chain connects TRBV19 to TRBJ1-6; weak D call: TRBD1 (5 bases). Trimming removed 3 bases at V and 10 bases at J, with 16 bases between. Germline values: CDR1 LNHDA, CDR2 SQIVND (reference sequence). The CDR3 loop spans 15 amino acids. CDR3 DNA sequence: TGTGCCAGTAGTATCGGGCAGGGTCTGGGCTCACCCCTCCACTTT. Translating gives CASSIGQGLGSPLHF.

J is TRBJ2-3 and V is TRBV2; 13 positions match TRBD2. The CDR3 has 13 residues. V lost 1 base and J lost 14; bases outside the gene matches: 3. Germline V gives CDR1 SNHLY, CDR2 FYNNEI. CDR3 sequence (DNA): TGTGCCAGCAGTGAAGGCCGGACTAGCGGGAGGTATTTT. The encoded protein is CASSEGRTSGRYF.

The chain couples TRBV6-5 to TRBJ2-3; 8 positions match TRBD2. CDR3 length: 14 residues. The germline V gene has CDR1 MNHEY and CDR2 SVGAGI. The J segment lost 5 bases and the V segment lost 10 bases, leaving 11 bases of the junction unmatched. The chain's CDR3 is CATTSEVRGDTQYF. The CDR3 DNA follows: TGTGCCACGACTAGCGAGGTCCGGGGAGATACGCAGTATTTT.

The chain recombines TRBV28 with TRBJ2-7; 10 nucleotides agree with TRBD2. Germline V CDR1 and CDR2: MDHEN, SYDVKM. With 7 bases clipped from V and 7 bases from J, the junction kept 10 bases outside the gene matches. The CDR3 has 14 amino acids. The CDR3 region has the DNA TGTGCCAGCACTCCCAGCGGGAGGGCGAGTGAGCAGTACTTC. Its translation: CASTPSGRASEQYF.

The CDR3 region has the DNA TGTGCCAGCAGCCCGGACAGTGGTGAGCAGTTCTTC. Translating gives CASSPDSGEQFF. The chain employs TRBV4-2 and TRBJ2-1, with TRBD1 as a possible D gene (6 bases). This CDR3 has 12 residues. The germline V gene has CDR1 LGHNA and CDR2 YNFKEQ. Trimming took 4 bases from V and 9 from J, leaving 10 bases between them.

The rearrangement links TRBV7-2 to TRBJ2-5; D gene ambiguous. Germline V gene sequence: CDR1 SGHTA, CDR2 FQGNSA. This CDR3 has 14 amino acids. V lost 1 base to trimming and J lost 4 bases, with 10 bases between them. The CDR3 bases are TGTGCCAGCAGCTTAGTTCAACTAAGAGAGACCCAGTACTTC. Encoded protein: CASSLVQLRETQYF.

The chain joins TRBV5-4 to TRBJ2-3; 12 bases fit TRBD2. Germline loops: CDR1 SGHNT, CDR2 YYREEE (reference sequence). The J segment lost 4 bases and the V segment lost 3 bases, leaving 3 bases of the junction unmatched. This CDR3 has 15 amino acids. DNA for the CDR3: TGTGCCAGCAGCTCACTAGCGGGGGGACCAGATACGCAGTATTTT. It codes for CASSSLAGGPDTQYF. Using reference TRBV5-4 and TRBJ2-3 for the parts outside the CDR3, the full variable domain is ETGVTQSPTHLIKTRGQQVTLRCSSQSGHNTVSWYQQALGQGPQFIFQYYREEENGRGNFPPRFSGLQFPNYSSELNVNALELDDSALYLCASSSLAGGPDTQYFGPGTRLTVL.